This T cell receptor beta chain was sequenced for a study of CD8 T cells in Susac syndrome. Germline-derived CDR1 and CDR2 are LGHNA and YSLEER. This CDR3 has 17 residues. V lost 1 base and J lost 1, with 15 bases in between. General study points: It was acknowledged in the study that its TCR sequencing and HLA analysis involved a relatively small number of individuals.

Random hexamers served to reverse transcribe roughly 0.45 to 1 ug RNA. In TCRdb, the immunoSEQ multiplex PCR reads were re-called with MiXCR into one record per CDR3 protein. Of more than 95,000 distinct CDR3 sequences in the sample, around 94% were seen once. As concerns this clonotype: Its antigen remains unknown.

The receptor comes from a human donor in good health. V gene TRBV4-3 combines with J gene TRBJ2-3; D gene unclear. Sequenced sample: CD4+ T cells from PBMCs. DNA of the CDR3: TGCGCCAGCAGCCAAGCCTCCCGACTTCCCCGCACAGATACGCAGTATTTT. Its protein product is CASSQASRLPRTDTQYF.